This TCR beta chain was recorded in a study of T cell changes during pregnancy in multiple sclerosis. The table came from immunoSEQ multiplex PCR; TCRdb's copy has only in-frame clones and leaves some out. The sample lists over 50,000 clones; 70% to 90% were seen once. CDR1 and CDR2 from the germline V gene are MDHEN and SYDVKM. The CDR3 totals 15 residues. Trimming took 9 bases from V and 6 from J, leaving 20 bases between them. The sample consisted of peripheral blood, taken in the first trimester of pregnancy. This clonotype was sampled from a female donor with multiple sclerosis, enrolled in a pregnancy study. This chain uses TRBV28 with TRBJ2-2, with a tentative D call TRBD2 (7 bases). This CDR3 reads CASEGGFLSPGELFF. CDR3 coding DNA: TGTGCCAGTGAGGGGGGGTTTCTCTCGCCCGGGGAGCTGTTTTTT. The full variable domain, completed using reference TRBV28 and TRBJ2-2, is DVKVTQSSRYLVKRTGEKVFLECVQDMDHENMFWYRQDPGLGLRLIYFSYDVKMKEKGDIPEGYSVSREKKERFSLILESASTNQTSMYLCASEGGFLSPGELFFGEGSRLTVL.